This TCR beta chain was found in a study of OX40 agonist ivuxolimab in advanced cancers. Study context: Eligibility admitted prior anti-PD-1, anti-PD-L1 or anti-CTLA-4 therapy; 40% to 50% had some.

Autoimmune disease history or systemic immunosuppression led to patient exclusion. At baseline, cycle 4 day 1, and cycle 7 day 1, blood was sampled. V was cut by 6 bases and J by 1 base, with 10 bases left in between. Germline values: CDR1 SEHNR, CDR2 FQNEAQ (reference sequence). There are 14 residues in the CDR3. Clones were read by immunoSEQ multiplex PCR, and TCRdb kept only the in-frame ones, dropping some. The repertoire holds approximately 54,000 clones, with around 90% as singletons. Sequencing used CD4+ or CD8+ T cells sorted from blood, obtained in a trial of the OX40 agonist ivuxolimab. This receptor was identified in an adult with an advanced solid tumor such as melanoma, head and neck, liver or kidney cancer. The rearrangement joins TRBV7-9 to TRBJ1-3; weak D call: TRBD1 (6 bases). The CDR3 DNA is TGTGCCAGCAGGAAAGGGGGTTCTGGAAACACCATATATTTT. Translation gives CASRKGGSGNTIYF.